This TCR beta chain was recorded in a study of cytomegalovirus exposure and HLA in healthy donors. Trimming shortened V by 6 bases and J by 8 bases, and 7 bases separated the two germline ends. There are 10 residues in the CDR3. Germline V gene data show CDR1 as MNHNS and CDR2 as SASEGT. Amplification used 60 Vbeta primers and 13 Jbeta primers. Clones were read by immunoSEQ multiplex PCR, and TCRdb kept only the in-frame ones, dropping some. In the table there are approximately 160,000 clones, roughly four fifths of which are singletons. The receptor was derived from a woman under 30 in good health and CMV-seronegative. The genes are TRBV6-1 and TRBJ1-1; no clear D gene. Input material: PBMCs. The CDR3 DNA follows: TGTGCCAGCAGAGCCGCCGAAGCTTTCTTT. Translation: CASRAAEAFF.